This passage covers 8 T cell receptor beta chains from one sample sequenced in a study of beta chain features in type 1 diabetes. General study findings and limits: Within each of all four CD4+ subsets, Type 1 diabetes patients had TCRB CDR3s that were moderately but significantly shorter.

For these TCRs, the target antigens are not known. Expressed TCRB transcripts were sequenced after all isolated RNA was converted to cDNA. Libraries were prepared by immunoSEQ multiplex PCR; TCRdb keeps only in-frame clonotypes and omits some of them. The sample has 150,000 to 200,000 clones; 6.5% to 8.5% are singletons. The sequencing input was central memory CD4+ T cells from blood. These receptors were obtained from a woman between 18 and 29 years old with type 1 diabetes.

This clone has more than one count but fewer than ten. This rearrangement joins TRBV28 to TRBJ1-4; no firm D call. The germline gives CDR1 MDHEN, CDR2 SYDVKM. The CDR3 runs 11 residues. With 8 bases removed from V and 10 bases from J, the gap between germline ends came to 11 bases. CDR3 region: CASGTPGKLFF. CDR3 coding DNA: TGTGCCAGCGGTACCCCGGGAAAACTGTTTTTT.

The chain couples TRBV6-5 to TRBJ1-1; 8 bases agree with TRBD1. The germline CDR1 and CDR2 sequences are MNHEY and SVGAGI. The CDR3 runs 15 residues. The junction had 5 bases not matched to a gene; V was cut back by 5 bases and J by 0 bases. The CDR3 nucleotides read TGTGCCAGCAGTAACCCGACAGGGGTGAACACTGAAGCTTTCTTT. This gives the protein CASSNPTGVNTEAFF.

This clone was detected a few times. The V call is TRBV6-6, the J call TRBJ1-4; 10 nucleotides line up with TRBD1. J was trimmed by 7 bases and V by 8 bases; bases with no gene match: 4. The germline V gene has CDR1 MNHNY and CDR2 SVGAGI (reference sequence). The CDR3 runs to 13 residues. The CDR3 nucleotides are TGTGCCAGCCGGGACAGGGGTAGTGAAAAACTGTTTTTT. It codes for CASRDRGSEKLFF.

This clone was seen a few times. The chain combines TRBV15 with TRBJ1-2; D is possibly TRBD1 (5 bases). This CDR3 has 13 residues. V gave up 4 bases and J gave up 4 bases, with 10 bases separating them. Germline V gene sequence: CDR1 LNHNV, CDR2 YYDKDF (reference sequence). The CDR3 here is CATSIGEAYGYTF. In nucleotides, the CDR3 is TGTGCCACCAGCATAGGGGAGGCCTATGGCTACACCTTC. Full variable domain (remainder filled in from reference TRBV15 and TRBJ1-2): DAMVIQNPRYQVTQFGKPVTLSCSQTLNHNVMYWYQQKSSQAPKLLFHYYDKDFNNEADTPDNFQSRRPNTSFCFLDIRSPGLGDTAMYLCATSIGEAYGYTFGSGTRLTVV.

V usage is TRBV4-3 and J usage is TRBJ2-4; a weak D match, TRBD2 (7 bases). Deletions cut 0 bases from V and 4 bases from J, with 19 bases between. CDR1 and CDR2 (germline): LGHNA, YSLEER. The CDR3 is made up of 18 amino acids. Here the CDR3 reads CASSQDWGGQGGKNIQYF. The CDR3 coding sequence is TGCGCCAGCAGCCAAGATTGGGGGGGGCAAGGCGGGAAAAACATTCAGTACTTC.

The V and J genes are TRBV14 and TRBJ2-4, with D unresolved. Germline assignment: CDR1 SGHDN and CDR2 FVKESK. The CDR3 loop spans 13 amino acids. The V end lost 0 bases, the J end lost 6 bases, and 6 bases lay between the germline ends. CDR3 amino acids: CASSQDRGNIQYF. The CDR3 nucleotides are TGTGCCAGCAGCCAAGATCGCGGAAACATTCAGTACTTC.

The sample holds a few counts of this clone. J is TRBJ1-2 and V is TRBV29-1; TRBD1 is a possible D gene (5 bases). CDR1 and CDR2 (germline): SQVTM, ANQGSEA. This CDR3 is 17 amino acids long. The V gene lost 1 base and the J gene lost 4 bases, with 22 bases spanning the gap. The CDR3 region has the DNA TGCAGCGTTGAAGTCGGTTTGACCCCAGGGCATTCCTATGGCTACACCTTC. Residues: CSVEVGLTPGHSYGYTF.

A few counts support this clone. The CDR3 DNA sequence: TGTGCCGAGGGGGGACTAGCGGGGGTAGCTGATACGCAGTATTTT. This codes for CAEGGLAGVADTQYF. The gene calls are TRBV7-2 and TRBJ2-3, with 14 positions matching TRBD2. The CDR3 extends over 15 amino acids. Looked up from germline, CDR1 is SGHTA and CDR2 is FQGNSA. The trim removed 11 bases at V and 6 bases at J, leaving 10 bases unmatched.